The next 25 T cell receptor beta chains were all read from a single sample in a study of blood T cell repertoires in COVID-19. Libraries were prepared by immunoSEQ multiplex PCR; TCRdb keeps only in-frame clonotypes and omits some of them. The table includes fewer than 120,000 clones, approximately 90% detected once. The sample was peripheral blood. These receptors originate from a woman aged 50 to 60 with acute or convalescent COVID-19.

V and J are TRBV28 and TRBJ1-5, with 7 positions matching TRBD1. CDR1 and CDR2 (germline): MDHEN, SYDVKM. V lost 6 bases, J lost 0 bases, and 8 bases stayed unmatched. The CDR3 is 16 residues long. CDR3 region: CASSQPRQGSNQPQHF. The CDR3 DNA follows: TGTGCCAGCAGCCAACCAAGACAGGGTAGCAATCAGCCCCAGCATTTT.

The chain has TRBV6-6 and TRBJ1-2; 7 bases are shared with TRBD1. Germline V lookup: CDR1 MNHNY, CDR2 SVGAGI (reference sequence). The V segment lost 5 bases and the J segment 0 bases; nucleotides outside the gene matches: 3. This CDR3 region has 14 residues. CDR3 protein: CASSRGQSNYGYTF. DNA for the CDR3: TGTGCCAGCAGTCGGGGACAGTCTAACTATGGCTACACCTTC.

This clone was recorded a few times. The chain uses TRBV6-6 and TRBJ1-5; D remains ambiguous. Germline V lookup: CDR1 MNHNY, CDR2 SVGAGI (reference sequence). The CDR3 sequence is 15 residues long. The V end was cut by 2 bases, the J end by 7 bases, with 15 bases between. The CDR3 loop is CASSYVGQVVQPQHF. The CDR3 region has the DNA TGTGCCAGCAGTTACGTAGGTCAGGTGGTGCAGCCCCAGCATTTT.

The V and J genes are TRBV21-1 and TRBJ2-7; the DNA was not compared with TRBD2, the D call given in the table. TRBV21-1 is a pseudogene locus. This CDR3 has 16 residues. DNA of the CDR3: TGTGCCAGCAGCAAAGCGGGAAGCGGGGGATCCTACGAGCAGTACTTC. This sequence encodes CASSKAGSGGSYEQYF.

The chain employs TRBV24-1 and TRBJ2-1; 10 nucleotides agree with TRBD2. Germline CDR1 and CDR2: KGHDR and SFDVKD. V lost 3 bases and J lost 7; bases outside the gene matches: 5. This CDR3 spans 15 amino acids. This CDR3 reads CATSDVAGGRNEQFF. For the CDR3, the DNA is TGTGCCACCAGTGATGTAGCGGGAGGTAGAAATGAGCAGTTCTTC.

This clone was counted a single time. This chain uses TRBV19 with TRBJ1-5, with D uncertain. Germline V gene sequence: CDR1 LNHDA, CDR2 SQIVND (reference sequence). The CDR3 has 15 amino acids. Trimming took off 10 bases at V and 0 bases at J, with 16 bases between the two ends. CDR3 protein: CATEYRSISNQPQHF. CDR3 nucleotide sequence: TGTGCCACCGAATACAGATCTATTAGCAATCAGCCCCAGCATTTT.

The chain couples TRBV28 to TRBJ1-3; D is possibly TRBD1 (5 bases). CDR1 and CDR2 (germline): MDHEN, SYDVKM. CDR3 length equals 13 residues. Trimming cost V 7 bases and J 3 bases, with 10 bases left between them. DNA of the CDR3: TGTGCCAGCATTCTGGGGGGTGGAAACACCATATATTTT. As protein: CASILGGGNTIYF. Supplemented by reference TRBV28 and TRBJ1-3, the full variable domain reads DVKVTQSSRYLVKRTGEKVFLECVQDMDHENMFWYRQDPGLGLRLIYFSYDVKMKEKGDIPEGYSVSREKKERFSLILESASTNQTSMYLCASILGGGNTIYFGEGSWLTVV.

The chain uses TRBV29-1 and TRBJ2-7; 12 nucleotides match TRBD2. The CDR3 runs to 14 residues. Germline CDR1 reads SQVTM; CDR2 reads ANQGSEA. With 6 bases clipped from V and 2 bases from J, the junction kept 5 bases outside the gene matches. CDR3 nucleotide sequence: TGCAGCGTGGAGACTAGCGGGAGACCCTACGAGCAGTACTTC. Translating gives CSVETSGRPYEQYF.

This clone was observed a single time. The chain uses TRBV27 and TRBJ2-2; D possibly corresponds to TRBD2 (6 bases). Per germline, CDR1 MNHEY and CDR2 SMNVEV (reference sequence). V gave up 2 bases and J gave up 4 bases, with 11 bases separating them. This CDR3 spans 15 amino acids. The CDR3 here is CASSLSGAGTGELFF. Here the CDR3 DNA reads TGTGCCAGCAGTTTAAGCGGAGCGGGCACCGGGGAGCTGTTTTTT.

This clone was seen once. The V and J genes are TRBV29-1 and TRBJ1-2, with D possibly TRBD1 on 5 matching bases. Germline-derived CDR1 and CDR2 are SQVTM and ANQGSEA. The V gene lost 7 bases and the J gene lost 0 bases, with 9 bases spanning the gap. The CDR3 runs to 12 residues. In DNA form, the CDR3 reads TGCAGCGCCGAGGACACTAACTATGGCTACACCTTC. It yields the protein CSAEDTNYGYTF.

On this clone: One end of the junction varies from germline; a read error may be responsible. The V and J genes are TRBV11-3 and TRBJ2-1; TRBD2 might be the D (6 bases). The CDR3 has 15 residues. Germline V gene data show CDR1 as SGHNT and CDR2 as YENEEA. CDR3 in amino acids: CASSLRGSGRNEQFF. In DNA, the CDR3 is TGTGCCAGCAGCTTACGGGGGTCGGGGAGGAATGAACAGTTCTTC.

This sequence joins TRBV5-1 and TRBJ2-7, with 10 bases matching TRBD1. This CDR3 is built from 15 residues. From germline, CDR1 is SGHRS and CDR2 YFSETQ. V lost 4 bases to trimming and J lost 6 bases; unmatched junction nucleotides: 10. As DNA, the CDR3 is TGCGCCAGCAGCGCCAGGACAGGGGGGTCAACCGAGCAGTACTTC. Its protein product is CASSARTGGSTEQYF.

J is TRBJ2-3 and V is TRBV19; 9 bases line up with TRBD2. The CDR3 has 13 amino acids. Germline CDR1 and CDR2: LNHDA and SQIVND (reference sequence). V was pared by 8 bases and J by 2 bases, with 2 bases of the junction left unmatched. For the CDR3, the DNA is TGTGCCAGTGGCGGGAGGGTCACAGATACGCAGTATTTT. Protein product: CASGGRVTDTQYF.

This sequence joins TRBV7-9 and TRBJ1-2; 7 bases are shared with TRBD1. Germline CDR1 is SEHNR and CDR2 is FQNEAQ (reference sequence). After removal of 3 bases from V and 7 bases from J, the junction contained 5 bases not matched to a gene. This CDR3 has 13 residues. The CDR3 is CASSLIRGLGYTF. The CDR3 DNA sequence: TGTGCCAGCAGCTTGATTAGGGGGCTTGGCTACACCTTC.

This clone has ten or more counts. The genes are TRBV5-1 and TRBJ2-2; D is perhaps TRBD1 (6 bases). Germline V gives CDR1 SGHRS, CDR2 YFSETQ. The V and J ends lost 1 base and 7 bases respectively, with 14 bases between them. The CDR3 totals 15 residues. The CDR3, as DNA: TGCGCCAGCAGCTTGCAAAACACCAGGGGCGGGGAGCTGTTTTTT. This codes for CASSLQNTRGGELFF.

The V call is TRBV9, the J call TRBJ2-2; 8 bases are shared with TRBD2. J lost 3 bases, V lost 6 bases, and 7 bases had no gene match. Germline V gives CDR1 SGDLS, CDR2 YYNGEE. The CDR3 has 15 amino acids. The CDR3, as DNA: TGTGCCAGCACCCCAACAGCGGGAGACACCGGGGAGCTGTTTTTT. Translation gives CASTPTAGDTGELFF.

This chain uses TRBV3-1 (or the pseudogene TRBV3-2) with TRBJ2-7, with D tentatively TRBD1 (5 bases). The CDR3 sequence is 14 residues long. Germline CDR1 is LGHDT and CDR2 is YNNKEL (reference sequence). The germline V and J ends were trimmed by 3 bases and 5 bases, with 14 bases remaining between them. CDR3 sequence reads: CASSQLGAADEQYF. Written as DNA, the CDR3 is TGTGCCAGCAGCCAGCTTGGGGCCGCAGACGAGCAGTACTTC.

This CDR3 is CASSQDAGRRSGNTIYF. CDR3 nucleotide sequence: TGCGCCAGCAGCCAAGACGCGGGACGACGCTCTGGAAACACCATATATTTT. This chain connects TRBV4-1 to TRBJ1-3; possible D gene TRBD1, 5 bases. Trimming took off 0 bases at V and 0 bases at J, with 12 bases between the two ends. Germline lookup yields CDR1 MGHRA and CDR2 YSYEKL. This CDR3 is built from 17 residues.

CDR3 bases: TGTGCCAGCAGCCCACAGGACCGAAGCTCCTACAATGAGCAGTTCTTC. It translates to CASSPQDRSSYNEQFF. The chain combines TRBV14 with TRBJ2-1, with D tentatively TRBD1 (5 bases). Per the germline V gene, CDR1 is SGHDN and CDR2 is FVKESK. This CDR3 comprises 16 residues. V gave up 4 bases and J gave up 0 bases, with 13 bases separating them.

V and J are TRBV5-8 and TRBJ2-5; TRBD2 matches at 11 bases. Trimming cost V 9 bases and J 5 bases; bases outside gene matches: 15. This CDR3 spans 16 amino acids. From germline, CDR1 is SGHTS and CDR2 YDEGEE. The CDR3 sequence: CATLRGLAGGRETQYF. DNA for the CDR3: TGTGCCACCCTGCGGGGGCTAGCGGGAGGAAGGGAGACCCAGTACTTC. The full variable domain, with the rest looked up from reference TRBV5-8 and TRBJ2-5, is EAGVTQSPTHLIKTRGQQATLRCSPISGHTSVYWYQQALGLGLQFLLWYDEGEERNRGNFPPRFSGRQFPNYSSELNVNALELEDSALYLCATLRGLAGGRETQYFGPGTRLLVL.

The chain uses TRBV24-1 and TRBJ2-1; TRBD2 agrees at 9 bases. With V trimmed by 9 bases and J by 0 bases, 14 bases remained unmatched. This CDR3 spans 18 amino acids. Germline V lookup: CDR1 KGHDR, CDR2 SFDVKD. CDR3 bases: TGTGCCACCTCAACGACGGAAGAGACTAGCGGCTCCTACAATGAGCAGTTCTTC. Its protein product is CATSTTEETSGSYNEQFF.

The chain is built from TRBV28 and TRBJ1-3, with TRBD1 matching 7 bases. Germline V gene lookup returns CDR1 MDHEN and CDR2 SYDVKM. The CDR3 consists of 13 residues. Losses at the gene ends were 6 bases for V and 1 base for J; bases not matched to a gene: 0. The CDR3 DNA sequence: TGTGCCAGCAGGACAGGGTCTGGAAACACCATATATTTT. This translates into CASRTGSGNTIYF.

The count of this clone is one. At one end, the junction sequence differs from germline, possibly due to a read error. The chain has TRBV7-6 and TRBJ1-1; D may be TRBD1 (6 bases). The CDR3 runs to 13 residues. Germline V gene lookup returns CDR1 SGHVS and CDR2 FNYEAQ. CDR3 sequence reads: CASSPGRGTPFRF. Written as DNA, the CDR3 is TGTGCCAGCAGCCCTGGGAGGGGGACTCCCTTCCGCTTT.

This chain uses TRBV27 with TRBJ2-1; D perhaps matches TRBD2 (6 bases). The germline CDR1 and CDR2 sequences are MNHEY and SMNVEV (reference sequence). The CDR3 contains 14 residues. V was trimmed by 4 bases and J by 4 bases, leaving 11 bases between them. This CDR3 is CASSSGTSYNEQFF. CDR3 nucleotides: TGTGCCAGCAGTTCGGGGACTTCGTACAATGAGCAGTTCTTC.

The V gene is TRBV19, the J gene TRBJ1-5, with TRBD1 as a possible D gene (5 bases). V was shortened by 7 bases and J by 1 base, with 11 bases between the two germline ends. CDR3 size: 14 residues. CDR1 LNHDA and CDR2 SQIVND come from the germline V gene (reference sequence). CDR3 sequence reads: CASKRGESNQPQHF. The CDR3 nucleotides read TGTGCCAGTAAACGGGGGGAAAGCAATCAGCCCCAGCATTTT.